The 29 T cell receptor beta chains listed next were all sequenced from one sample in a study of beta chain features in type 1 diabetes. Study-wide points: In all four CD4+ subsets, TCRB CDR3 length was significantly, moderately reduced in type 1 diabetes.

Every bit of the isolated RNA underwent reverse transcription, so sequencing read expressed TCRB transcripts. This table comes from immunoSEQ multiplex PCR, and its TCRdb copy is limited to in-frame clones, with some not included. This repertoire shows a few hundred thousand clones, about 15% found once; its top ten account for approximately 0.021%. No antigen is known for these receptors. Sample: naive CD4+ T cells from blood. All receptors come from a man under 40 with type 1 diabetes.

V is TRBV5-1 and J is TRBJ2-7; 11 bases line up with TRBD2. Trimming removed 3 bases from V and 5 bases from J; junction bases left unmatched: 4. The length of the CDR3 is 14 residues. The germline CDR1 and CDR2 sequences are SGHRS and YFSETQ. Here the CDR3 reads CASSSTSGSNEQYF. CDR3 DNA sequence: TGCGCCAGCAGCTCAACTAGCGGGAGTAACGAGCAGTACTTC. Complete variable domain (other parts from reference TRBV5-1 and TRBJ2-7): KAGVTQTPRYLIKTRGQQVTLSCSPISGHRSVSWYQQTPGQGLQFLFEYFSETQRNKGNFPGRFSGRQFSNSRSEMNVSTLELGDSALYLCASSSTSGSNEQYFGPGTRLTVT.

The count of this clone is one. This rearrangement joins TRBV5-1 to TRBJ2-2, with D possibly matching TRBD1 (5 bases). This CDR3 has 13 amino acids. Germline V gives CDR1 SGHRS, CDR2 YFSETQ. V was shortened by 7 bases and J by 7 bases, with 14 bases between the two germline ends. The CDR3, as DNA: TGCGCCAGCGGCGACAGCCAAGGCGGGGAGCTGTTTTTT. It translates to CASGDSQGGELFF.

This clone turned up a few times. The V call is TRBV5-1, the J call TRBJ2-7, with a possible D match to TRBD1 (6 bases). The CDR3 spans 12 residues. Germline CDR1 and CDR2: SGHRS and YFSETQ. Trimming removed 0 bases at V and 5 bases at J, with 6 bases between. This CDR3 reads CASSLEGDEQYF. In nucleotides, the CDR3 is TGCGCCAGCAGCTTGGAGGGGGACGAGCAGTACTTC.

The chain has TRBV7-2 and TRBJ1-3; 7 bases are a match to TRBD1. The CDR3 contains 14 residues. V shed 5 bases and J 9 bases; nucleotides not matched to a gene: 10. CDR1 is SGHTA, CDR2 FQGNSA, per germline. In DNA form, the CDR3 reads TGTGCCAGCAGCCCTCGGACAGGTGGGGCCACCATATATTTT. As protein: CASSPRTGGATIYF.

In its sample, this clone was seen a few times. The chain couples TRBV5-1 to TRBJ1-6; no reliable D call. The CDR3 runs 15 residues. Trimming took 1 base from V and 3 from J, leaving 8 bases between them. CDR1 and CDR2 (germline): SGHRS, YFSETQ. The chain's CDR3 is CASSLTDDYNSPLHF. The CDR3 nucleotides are TGCGCCAGCAGCTTGACAGACGACTATAATTCACCCCTCCACTTT.

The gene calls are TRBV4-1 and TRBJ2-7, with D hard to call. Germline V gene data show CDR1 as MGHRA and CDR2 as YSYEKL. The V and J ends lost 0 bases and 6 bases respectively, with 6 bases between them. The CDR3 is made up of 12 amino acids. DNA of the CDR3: TGCGCCAGCAGCCAAGACACGCGCGAGCAGTACTTC. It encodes CASSQDTREQYF.

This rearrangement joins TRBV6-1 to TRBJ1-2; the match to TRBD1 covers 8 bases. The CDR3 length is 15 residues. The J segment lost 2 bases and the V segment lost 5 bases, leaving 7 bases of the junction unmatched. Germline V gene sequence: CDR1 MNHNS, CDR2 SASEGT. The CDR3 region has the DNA TGTGCCAGCAGTCCTTACAGGGGGTCCAACTATGGCTACACCTTC. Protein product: CASSPYRGSNYGYTF.

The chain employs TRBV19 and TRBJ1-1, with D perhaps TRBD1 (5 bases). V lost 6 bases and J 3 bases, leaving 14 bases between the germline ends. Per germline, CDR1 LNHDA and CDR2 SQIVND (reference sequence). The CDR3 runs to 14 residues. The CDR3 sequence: CASSPQGSDTEAFF. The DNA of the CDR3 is TGTGCCAGTAGCCCGCAGGGATCGGACACTGAAGCTTTCTTT.

CDR3: CASSLLGQGYSTDTQYF. The CDR3 DNA reads as TGTGCCAGCAGCCTCTTAGGACAGGGGTATAGCACAGATACGCAGTATTTT. The chain recombines TRBV5-6 with TRBJ2-3; TRBD1 matches at 9 bases. V lost 4 bases to trimming and J lost 0 bases; unmatched junction nucleotides: 9. The CDR3 totals 17 residues. Germline V gene sequence: CDR1 SGHDT, CDR2 YYEEEE.

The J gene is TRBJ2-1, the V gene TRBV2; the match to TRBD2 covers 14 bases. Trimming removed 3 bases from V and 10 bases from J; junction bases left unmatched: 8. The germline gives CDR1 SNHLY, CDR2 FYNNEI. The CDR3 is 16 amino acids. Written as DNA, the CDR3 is TGTGCCAGCAGTGAGACTAGCGGGGGGGGCCTCCCGGAGCAGTTCTTC. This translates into CASSETSGGGLPEQFF. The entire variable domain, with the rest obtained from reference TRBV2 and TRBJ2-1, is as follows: EPEVTQTPSHQVTQMGQEVILRCVPISNHLYFYWYRQILGQKVEFLVSFYNNEISEKSEIFDDQFSVERPDGSNFTLKIRSTKLEDSAMYFCASSETSGGGLPEQFFGPGTRLTVL.

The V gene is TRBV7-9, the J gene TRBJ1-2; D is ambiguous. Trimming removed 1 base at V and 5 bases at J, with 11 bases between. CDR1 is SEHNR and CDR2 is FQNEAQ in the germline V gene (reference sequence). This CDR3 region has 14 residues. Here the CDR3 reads CASSLVGREYGYTF. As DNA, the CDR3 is TGTGCCAGCAGCTTAGTGGGCAGAGAGTATGGCTACACCTTC.

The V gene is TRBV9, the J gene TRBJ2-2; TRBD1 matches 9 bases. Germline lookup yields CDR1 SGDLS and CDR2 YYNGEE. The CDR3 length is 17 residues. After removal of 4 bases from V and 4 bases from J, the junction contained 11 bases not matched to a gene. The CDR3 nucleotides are TGTGCCAGCAGCCCCCGAGAACAGGGGGCGGGCACCGGGGAGCTGTTTTTT. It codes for CASSPREQGAGTGELFF.

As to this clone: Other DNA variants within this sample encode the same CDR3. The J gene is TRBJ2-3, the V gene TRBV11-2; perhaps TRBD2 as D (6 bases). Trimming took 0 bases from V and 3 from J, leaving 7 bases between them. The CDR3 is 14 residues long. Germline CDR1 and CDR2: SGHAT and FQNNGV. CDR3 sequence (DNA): TGTGCCAGCAGCTTAGACGGGGGTACAGATACGCAGTATTTT. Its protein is CASSLDGGTDTQYF.

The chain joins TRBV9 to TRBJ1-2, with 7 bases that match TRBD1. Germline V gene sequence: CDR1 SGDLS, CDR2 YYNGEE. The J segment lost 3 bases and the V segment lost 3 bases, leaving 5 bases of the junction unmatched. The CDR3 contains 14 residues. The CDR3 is CASSGTGVHYGYTF. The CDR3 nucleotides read TGTGCCAGCAGCGGAACAGGGGTTCACTATGGCTACACCTTC.

The CDR3 nucleotides are TGTGCCAGCAGCCAGGAATACAGGGGCGGCTACACCTTC. Translation: CASSQEYRGGYTF. This chain joins TRBV14 and TRBJ1-2; 7 bases fit TRBD1. V dropped 3 bases and J dropped 8; count of bases not matched to a gene: 6. This CDR3 comprises 13 residues. CDR1 SGHDN and CDR2 FVKESK come from the germline V gene.

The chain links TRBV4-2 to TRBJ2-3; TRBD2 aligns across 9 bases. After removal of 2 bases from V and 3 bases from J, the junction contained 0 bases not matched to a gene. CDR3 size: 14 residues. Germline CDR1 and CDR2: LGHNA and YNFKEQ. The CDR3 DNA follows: TGTGCCAGCAGCCAACTAGCGGGGACAGATACGCAGTATTTT. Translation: CASSQLAGTDTQYF.

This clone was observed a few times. The CDR3 here is CSGGTGVGYTF. CDR3 nucleotide sequence: TGCAGCGGGGGGACAGGGGTCGGCTACACCTTC. The chain is built from TRBV29-1 and TRBJ1-2; TRBD1 aligns across 10 bases. Germline loops: CDR1 SQVTM, CDR2 ANQGSEA. The CDR3 covers 11 residues. With 7 bases clipped from V and 8 bases from J, the junction kept 4 bases outside the gene matches.

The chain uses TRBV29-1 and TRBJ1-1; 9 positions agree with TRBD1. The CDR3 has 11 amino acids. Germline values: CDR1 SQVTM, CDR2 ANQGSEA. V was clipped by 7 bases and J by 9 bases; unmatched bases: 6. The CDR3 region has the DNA TGCAGCGCCGGCGGACAGGGGAAAGCTTTCTTT. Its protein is CSAGGQGKAFF.

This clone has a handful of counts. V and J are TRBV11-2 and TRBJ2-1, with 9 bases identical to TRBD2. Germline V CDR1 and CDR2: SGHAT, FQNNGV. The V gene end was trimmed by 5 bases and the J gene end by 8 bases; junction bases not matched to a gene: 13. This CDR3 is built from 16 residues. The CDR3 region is CASSPSGSGRNHEQFF. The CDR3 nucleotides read TGTGCCAGCAGCCCGTCGGGTAGCGGGAGAAACCATGAGCAGTTCTTC.

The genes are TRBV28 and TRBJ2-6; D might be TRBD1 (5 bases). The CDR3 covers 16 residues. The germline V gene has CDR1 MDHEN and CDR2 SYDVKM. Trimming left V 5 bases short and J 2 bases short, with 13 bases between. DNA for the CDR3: TGTGCCAGCAGTGGAAGGGGCGCACCTGGGGCCAACGTCCTGACTTTC. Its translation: CASSGRGAPGANVLTF.

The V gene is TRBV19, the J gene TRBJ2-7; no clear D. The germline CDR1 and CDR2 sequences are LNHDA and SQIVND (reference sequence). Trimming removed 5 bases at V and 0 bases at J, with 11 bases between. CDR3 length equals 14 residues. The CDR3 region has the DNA TGTGCCAGTAGTCAGACGGCTAGCTCCTACGAGCAGTACTTC. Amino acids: CASSQTASSYEQYF. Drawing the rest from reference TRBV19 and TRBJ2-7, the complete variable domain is DGGITQSPKYLFRKEGQNVTLSCEQNLNHDAMYWYRQDPGQGLRLIYYSQIVNDFQKGDIAEGYSVSREKKESFPLTVTSAQKNPTAFYLCASSQTASSYEQYFGPGTRLTVT.

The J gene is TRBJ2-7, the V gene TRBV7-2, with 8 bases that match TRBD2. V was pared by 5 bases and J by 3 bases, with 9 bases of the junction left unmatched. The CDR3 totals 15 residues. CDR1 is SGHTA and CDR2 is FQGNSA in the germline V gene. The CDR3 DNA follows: TGTGCCAGCAGCCCCCTCCCTAGCGGGTTCTACGAGCAGTACTTC. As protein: CASSPLPSGFYEQYF.

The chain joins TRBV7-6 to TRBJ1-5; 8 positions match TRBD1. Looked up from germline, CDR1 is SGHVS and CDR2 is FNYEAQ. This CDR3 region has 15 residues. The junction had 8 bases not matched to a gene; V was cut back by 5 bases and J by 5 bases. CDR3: CASSAGQGGDQPQHF. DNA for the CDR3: TGTGCCAGCAGCGCCGGACAGGGAGGAGATCAGCCCCAGCATTTT.

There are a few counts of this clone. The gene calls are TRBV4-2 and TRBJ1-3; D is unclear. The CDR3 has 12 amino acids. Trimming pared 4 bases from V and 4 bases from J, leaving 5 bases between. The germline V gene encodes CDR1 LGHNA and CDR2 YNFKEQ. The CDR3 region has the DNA TGTGCCAGCAGCCGAGGAGGAAACACCATATATTTT. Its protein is CASSRGGNTIYF.

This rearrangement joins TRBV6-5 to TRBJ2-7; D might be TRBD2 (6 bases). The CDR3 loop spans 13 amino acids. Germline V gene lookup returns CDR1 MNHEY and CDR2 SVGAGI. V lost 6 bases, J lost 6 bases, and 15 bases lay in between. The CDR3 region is CASSGEGTFEQYF. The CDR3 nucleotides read TGTGCCAGCAGCGGAGAAGGGACTTTCGAGCAGTACTTC.

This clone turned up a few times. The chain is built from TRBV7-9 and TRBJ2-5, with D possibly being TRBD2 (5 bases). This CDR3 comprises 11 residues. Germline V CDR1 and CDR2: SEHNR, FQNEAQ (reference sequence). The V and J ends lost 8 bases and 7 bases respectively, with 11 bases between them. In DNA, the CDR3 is TGTGCCAGCGGACTTACAGCGACCCAGTACTTC. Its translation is CASGLTATQYF.

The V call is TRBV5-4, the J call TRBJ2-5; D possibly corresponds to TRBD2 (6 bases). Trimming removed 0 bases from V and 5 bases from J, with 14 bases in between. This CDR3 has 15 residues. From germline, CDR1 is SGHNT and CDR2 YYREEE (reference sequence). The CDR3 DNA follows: TGTGCCAGCAGCTTGGCCGTCGGGACTTCGGAGACCCAGTACTTC. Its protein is CASSLAVGTSETQYF.

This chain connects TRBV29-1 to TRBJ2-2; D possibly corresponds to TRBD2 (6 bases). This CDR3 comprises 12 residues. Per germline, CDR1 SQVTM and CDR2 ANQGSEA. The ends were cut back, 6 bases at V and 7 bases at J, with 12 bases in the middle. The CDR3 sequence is CSVRLGDGELFF. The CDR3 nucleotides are TGCAGCGTCAGACTAGGGGACGGGGAGCTGTTTTTT.

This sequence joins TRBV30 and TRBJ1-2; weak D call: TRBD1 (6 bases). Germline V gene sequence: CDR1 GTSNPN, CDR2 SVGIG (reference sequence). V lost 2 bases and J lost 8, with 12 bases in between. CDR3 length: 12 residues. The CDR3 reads CAWSPQGKGYTF. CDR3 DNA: TGTGCCTGGAGTCCACAGGGTAAAGGCTACACCTTC.